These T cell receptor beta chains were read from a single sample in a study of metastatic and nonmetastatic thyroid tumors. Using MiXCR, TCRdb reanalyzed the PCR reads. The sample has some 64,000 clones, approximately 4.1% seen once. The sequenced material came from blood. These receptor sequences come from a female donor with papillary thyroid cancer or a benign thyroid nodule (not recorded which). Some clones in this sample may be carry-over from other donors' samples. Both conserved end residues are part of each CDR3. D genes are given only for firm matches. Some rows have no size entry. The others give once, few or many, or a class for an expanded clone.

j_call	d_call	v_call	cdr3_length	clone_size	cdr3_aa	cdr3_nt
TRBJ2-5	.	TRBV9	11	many	CASTSAETQYF	TGTGCCAGCACCAGCGCGGAGACCCAGTACTTC
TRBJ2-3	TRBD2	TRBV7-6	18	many	CASSLWTSGRAGADTQYF	TGTGCCAGCAGCTTATGGACTAGCGGGAGGGCCGGGGCAGATACGCAGTATTTT
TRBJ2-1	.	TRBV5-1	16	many	CASSFPPGEPRNEQFF	TGCGCCAGCAGCTTCCCTCCAGGGGAACCAAGGAATGAGCAGTTCTTC
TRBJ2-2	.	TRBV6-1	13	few	CASSERRTGELFF	TGTGCCAGCAGTGAAAGGCGGACCGGGGAGCTGTTTTTT
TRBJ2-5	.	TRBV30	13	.	CAWSVKGEETQYF	TGTGCCTGGAGTGTAAAGGGGGAAGAGACCCAGTACTTC
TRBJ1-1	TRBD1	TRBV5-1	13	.	CASNDRVDTEAFF	TGCGCCAGCAACGACAGGGTTGACACTGAAGCTTTCTTT
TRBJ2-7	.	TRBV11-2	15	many	CASSPSRVESYEQYF	TGTGCCAGCAGCCCCTCGCGGGTGGAGTCCTACGAGCAGTACTTC
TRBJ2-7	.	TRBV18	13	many	CASSPRSSYEQYF	TGTGCCAGCTCACCCCGTTCCTCCTACGAGCAGTACTTC
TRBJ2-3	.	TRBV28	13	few	CASSFDGTDTQYF	TGTGCCAGCAGTTTTGATGGCACAGATACTCAGTATTTT
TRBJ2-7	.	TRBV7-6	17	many	CASSARPLGLSMGEQYF	TGTGCCAGCAGCGCGAGACCTCTTGGGCTCTCGATGGGGGAGCAGTACTTC
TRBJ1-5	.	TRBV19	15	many	CASSTGRQVGQPQHF	TGTGCCAGTAGCACGGGGCGACAGGTCGGTCAGCCCCAGCATTTT
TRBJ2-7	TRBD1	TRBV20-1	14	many	CSARDRDRSYEQYF	TGCAGTGCTAGAGACAGGGACAGGAGCTACGAGCAGTACTTC
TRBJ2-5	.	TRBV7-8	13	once	CASSLELQETQYF	TGTGCCAGCAGCCTCGAGTTACAAGAGACCCAGTACTTC
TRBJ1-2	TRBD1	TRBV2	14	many	CASSEEGQLYGYTF	TGTGCCAGCAGTGAAGAGGGACAGCTCTATGGCTACACCTTC
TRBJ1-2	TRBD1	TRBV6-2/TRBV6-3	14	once	CASTYETGFTGYTF	TGCGCCAGCACTTACGAGACAGGGTTTACTGGATACACCTTC
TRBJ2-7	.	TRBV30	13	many	CAWRGRGWNEQYF	TGTGCCTGGAGAGGTCGGGGATGGAACGAGCAGTACTTC
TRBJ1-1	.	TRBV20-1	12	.	CSARKGSTEAFF	TGCAGTGCTAGAAAGGGGAGTACTGAAGCTTTCTTT
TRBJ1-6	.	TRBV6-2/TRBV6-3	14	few	CASLAHGQDSPFHF	TGTGCCAGCTTGGCTCACGGGCAGGATTCACCCTTCCACTTT
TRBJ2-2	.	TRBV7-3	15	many	CASGRQAANTGELFF	TGTGCCAGCGGTAGACAGGCCGCGAACACCGGGGAGCTGTTTTTT
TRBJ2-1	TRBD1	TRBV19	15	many	CASSRGGQGFGEQFF	TGTGCCAGTAGTAGGGGGGGACAGGGTTTCGGTGAGCAGTTCTTC
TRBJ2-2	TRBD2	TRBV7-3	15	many	CASSYTSANTGELFF	TGTGCCAGCAGCTATACTAGCGCGAACACCGGGGAGCTGTTTTTT
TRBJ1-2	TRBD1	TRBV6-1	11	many	CASRQGAGYTF	TGTGCCAGCAGACAGGGGGCAGGCTACACCTTC
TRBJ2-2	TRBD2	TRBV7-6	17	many	CASSYYSGRGYTGELFF	TGTGCCAGCAGCTACTATAGCGGGAGAGGGTACACCGGGGAGCTGTTTTTT
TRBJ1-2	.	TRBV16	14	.	CASSHGTGTNGYTF	TGTGCCAGCAGCCATGGTACAGGGACAAATGGCTACACCTTC
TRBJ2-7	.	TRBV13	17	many	CASSLGSGGGALVEQYF	TGTGCCAGCAGCTTAGGGTCTGGTGGGGGGGCCTTGGTCGAGCAGTACTTC
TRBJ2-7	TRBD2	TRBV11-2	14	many	CASSPTGLAGEQYF	TGTGCCAGCAGCCCTACCGGACTAGCGGGGGAGCAGTACTTC
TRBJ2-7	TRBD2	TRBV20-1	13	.	CRARVPGGGEQYF	TGCAGGGCTAGAGTCCCGGGAGGAGGTGAGCAGTACTTC
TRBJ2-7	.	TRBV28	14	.	CASSSRGQVGEQYF	TGTGCCAGCAGTTCCAGGGGTCAAGTGGGAGAGCAGTACTTC
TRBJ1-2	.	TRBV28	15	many	CASSFVQVPRGGYTF	TGTGCCAGCAGTTTCGTCCAGGTCCCACGGGGGGGCTACACCTTC
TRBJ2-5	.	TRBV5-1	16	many	CASSPLGHPPQETQYF	TGCGCCAGCAGCCCCCTCGGACACCCCCCACAAGAGACCCAGTACTTC
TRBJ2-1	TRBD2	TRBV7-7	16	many	CASSLALAGVGNEQFF	TGTGCTAGCAGCTTAGCCCTAGCGGGAGTCGGCAATGAGCAGTTCTTC
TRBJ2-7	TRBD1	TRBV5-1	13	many	CASNPGQGYEQYF	TGCGCCAGCAACCCGGGACAGGGCTACGAGCAGTACTTC
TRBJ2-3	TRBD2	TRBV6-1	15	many	CASSDSSGGADTQYF	TGTGCCAGCAGTGACTCTAGCGGGGGGGCCGATACGCAGTATTTT
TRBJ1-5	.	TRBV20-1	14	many	CSARAGAENQPQHF	TGCAGTGCTAGAGCCGGGGCGGAAAATCAGCCCCAGCATTTT
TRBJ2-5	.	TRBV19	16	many	CASSGRAGAPRETQYF	TGTGCCAGTAGTGGGCGGGCGGGGGCGCCGAGGGAGACCCAGTACTTC
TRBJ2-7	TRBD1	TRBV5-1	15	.	CASSFGTGATYEQYF	TGCGCCAGCAGCTTCGGGACAGGAGCTACCTACGAGCAGTACTTC
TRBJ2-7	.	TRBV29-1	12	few	CSAVPSVVEQYF	TGCAGCGCCGTGCCGTCAGTCGTCGAGCAGTACTTC
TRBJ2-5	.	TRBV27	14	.	CASSPLSPQETQYF	TGTGCCAGCAGTCCGCTCTCCCCTCAAGAGACCCAGTACTTC
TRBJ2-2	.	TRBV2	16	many	CASSEGARGMAGELFF	TGTGCCAGCAGTGAAGGAGCGAGGGGTATGGCCGGGGAGCTGTTTTTT
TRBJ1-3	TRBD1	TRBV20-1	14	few	CSAHSTGGRDTIYF	TGCAGTGCTCATTCGACAGGGGGCAGGGACACCATATATTTT
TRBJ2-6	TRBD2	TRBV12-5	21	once	CASGLAPWVLAGGGLANVLTF	TGTGCTAGTGGTTTGGCACCTTGGGTACTAGCGGGAGGGGGTCTGGCCAACGTCCTGACTTTC
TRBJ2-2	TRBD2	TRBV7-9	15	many	CASSFSGGPTGELFF	TGTGCCAGCAGTTTCTCGGGAGGTCCCACCGGGGAGCTGTTTTTT
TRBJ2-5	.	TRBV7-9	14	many	CASSSGGVQETQYF	TGTGCCAGCAGCTCAGGAGGGGTTCAAGAGACCCAGTACTTC
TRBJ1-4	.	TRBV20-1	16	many	CSARRGVSTTNEKLFF	TGCAGTGCTAGAAGGGGGGTCTCTACAACTAATGAAAAACTGTTTTTT
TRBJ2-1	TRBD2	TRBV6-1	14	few	CASTERGLHAEQFF	TGTGCCAGCACTGAAAGGGGACTACATGCTGAACAGTTCTTC
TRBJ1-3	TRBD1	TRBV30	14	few	CAWETGLAGNTIYF	TGTGCCTGGGAGACAGGGTTGGCTGGAAACACCATATATTTT